These 32 T cell receptor beta chains share one sample of origin, sequenced in a study of blood T cell repertoires in COVID-19. Assay used: immunoSEQ multiplex PCR; TCRdb lists only in-frame clones, some missing. The table includes around 63,000 clones, 80% to 90% detected once. The sequenced sample consisted of peripheral blood. All receptors derive from a man aged 55 to 70 with acute or convalescent COVID-19.

This chain connects TRBV19 to TRBJ2-7; 8 bases line up with TRBD2. The V gene's germline CDR1 is LNHDA and CDR2 SQIVND (reference sequence). After removal of 4 bases from V and 2 bases from J, the junction contained 10 bases not matched to a gene. The length of the CDR3 is 16 residues. The CDR3 nucleotides read TGTGCCAGTAGTAGGTCGGCGGGGGGCCTGGCCTACGAGCAGTACTTC. Translation: CASSRSAGGLAYEQYF.

V and J are TRBV30 and TRBJ2-2; no clear D gene. Trimming pared 3 bases from V and 2 bases from J, leaving 7 bases between. The CDR3 loop spans 13 amino acids. Germline V gene sequence: CDR1 GTSNPN, CDR2 SVGIG (reference sequence). The CDR3 spells CAWSNTNTGELFF. The CDR3 nucleotides are TGTGCCTGGAGCAACACCAACACCGGGGAGCTGTTTTTT.

The J gene is TRBJ1-1, the V gene TRBV5-1, with no clear D. V dropped 7 bases and J dropped 3 bases, with 10 bases sitting between them. Germline assignment: CDR1 SGHRS and CDR2 YFSETQ. This CDR3 has 12 residues. CDR3 DNA: TGCGCCAGCGGAGGTGACTACACTGAAGCTTTCTTT. Amino acid sequence: CASGGDYTEAFF.

This chain uses TRBV7-6 with TRBJ1-5; D call uncertain. This CDR3 spans 15 amino acids. V was cut by 6 bases and J by 3 bases, with 15 bases left in between. CDR1 SGHVS and CDR2 FNYEAQ come from the germline V gene. CDR3: CASSETGFINQPQHF. The CDR3 DNA follows: TGTGCCAGCAGTGAGACGGGGTTCATCAATCAGCCCCAGCATTTT.

V and J are TRBV6-5 and TRBJ2-7; D might be TRBD1 (6 bases). Germline V gene lookup returns CDR1 MNHEY and CDR2 SVGAGI. Trimming took 5 bases from V and 6 from J, leaving 14 bases between them. The CDR3 runs 13 residues. The CDR3 sequence: CASSKQQGREQYF. The CDR3 DNA follows: TGTGCCAGCAGTAAGCAACAGGGCCGCGAGCAGTACTTC.

This clone was observed a single time. Here the CDR3 reads CASSRYRTPKGDEQYF. The CDR3 DNA sequence: TGTGCCAGCAGTCGGTACCGGACCCCCAAAGGGGACGAGCAGTACTTC. The chain combines TRBV6-6 with TRBJ2-7, with a possible D match to TRBD1 (5 bases). V gave up 5 bases and J gave up 5 bases, with 22 bases separating them. This CDR3 is built from 16 residues. Germline loops: CDR1 MNHNY, CDR2 SVGAGI (reference sequence).

The genes are TRBV19 and TRBJ1-5, with 12 bases that match TRBD1. This CDR3 is built from 15 residues. CDR1 LNHDA and CDR2 SQIVND come from the germline V gene (reference sequence). J gave up 7 bases and V 11 bases, and 12 bases lay outside the gene matches. The CDR3 nucleotides read TGTGCCGCATCCGGGACAGGGGGCTTACGGCAGCCCCAGCATTTT. It yields the protein CAASGTGGLRQPQHF.

The gene calls are TRBV5-4 and TRBJ1-2, with D possibly matching TRBD1 (5 bases). Looked up from germline, CDR1 is SGHNT and CDR2 is YYREEE (reference sequence). CDR3 size: 14 residues. The germline V and J ends were trimmed by 0 bases and 10 bases, with 16 bases remaining between them. This chain's CDR3 is CASSLAHLSGNYTF. DNA for the CDR3: TGTGCCAGCAGCTTGGCCCACCTCTCAGGGAACTACACCTTC.

CDR3 nucleotide sequence: TGTGCCAGCAGTCTCAGGGGGCGTAATGAAAAACTGTTTTTT. Translated, it gives CASSLRGRNEKLFF. This rearrangement joins TRBV5-8 to TRBJ1-4, with TRBD1 identical over 8 bases. This CDR3 spans 14 amino acids. The V gene end was trimmed by 5 bases and the J gene end by 4 bases; junction bases not matched to a gene: 4. CDR1 and CDR2 (germline): SGHTS, YDEGEE.

The chain combines TRBV7-6 with TRBJ1-4, with 8 bases matching TRBD1. This CDR3 is 15 amino acids long. Germline V gene lookup returns CDR1 SGHVS and CDR2 FNYEAQ. The V segment lost 2 bases and the J segment 4 bases; nucleotides outside the gene matches: 3. CDR3 sequence reads: CASSLMGQDNEKLFF. The DNA of the CDR3 is TGTGCCAGCAGCTTAATGGGACAGGATAATGAAAAACTGTTTTTT.

The V and J genes are TRBV12-2 and TRBJ2-4; the table's TRBD2 call for D was not verified on the DNA. TRBV12-2 is a known pseudogene. The CDR3 contains 15 residues. This CDR3 reads CASRLVAGAKNIQYF. CDR3 nucleotide sequence: TGTGCAAGTCGCTTAGTTGCGGGGGCCAAAAACATTCAGTACTTC.

A few counts support this clone. The genes are TRBV3-1 (or the pseudogene TRBV3-2) and TRBJ1-1; possible D gene TRBD1, 5 bases. Germline-derived CDR1 and CDR2 are LGHDT and YNNKEL (reference sequence). This CDR3 is built from 14 residues. Trimming stripped 3 bases from V and 5 bases from J, with 13 bases between. Here the CDR3 DNA reads TGTGCCAGCAGCCAGGGGGGAAGGGGAACTGAAGCTTTCTTT. Translated: CASSQGGRGTEAFF.

The V gene is TRBV11-2, the J gene TRBJ2-7; 7 bases agree with TRBD1. Germline CDR1 reads SGHAT; CDR2 reads FQNNGV. This CDR3 has 16 residues. Trimming at V came to 1 base and at J to 2 bases, leaving 8 bases not matched to a gene. The CDR3 spells CASSLALGTAPYEQYF. For the CDR3, the DNA is TGTGCCAGCAGCTTAGCCCTAGGGACAGCTCCCTACGAGCAGTACTTC.

The V and J genes are TRBV6-5 and TRBJ1-1, with D possibly matching TRBD1 (5 bases). The CDR3 contains 14 residues. Germline lookup yields CDR1 MNHEY and CDR2 SVGAGI. The V gene lost 6 bases and the J gene lost 4 bases, with 15 bases spanning the gap. The CDR3 nucleotides read TGTGCCAGCAGCTCACGGGGGGGAGGCACTGAAGCTTTCTTT. Translation: CASSSRGGGTEAFF.

This rearrangement joins TRBV7-8 to TRBJ2-7; 10 nucleotides agree with TRBD2. CDR1 and CDR2 (germline): SGHVS, FQNEAQ. The CDR3 runs to 18 residues. The junction had 10 bases not matched to a gene; V was cut back by 0 bases and J by 2 bases. CDR3 in amino acids: CASSLAVSSGGETYEQYF. Here the CDR3 DNA reads TGTGCCAGCAGCTTAGCGGTGTCTAGCGGGGGAGAGACCTACGAGCAGTACTTC.

The genes are TRBV30 and TRBJ1-2; tentative D call: TRBD1 (5 bases). Germline assignment: CDR1 GTSNPN and CDR2 SVGIG (reference sequence). V was clipped by 0 bases and J by 9 bases, with 8 bases between them. The CDR3 consists of 11 residues. CDR3 sequence reads: CAWSVGPSYTF. CDR3 sequence (DNA): TGTGCCTGGAGTGTGGGGCCCAGCTACACCTTC.

The chain links TRBV2 to TRBJ1-5, with D perhaps TRBD1 (5 bases). The germline gives CDR1 SNHLY, CDR2 FYNNEI. The CDR3 runs 14 residues. V shed 6 bases and J shed 1 base, with 10 bases lying between them. For the CDR3, the DNA is TGTGCCAGCAGGATACGACAGAGCAATCAGCCCCAGCATTTT. Its protein product is CASRIRQSNQPQHF. Full variable domain (remainder filled in from reference TRBV2 and TRBJ1-5): EPEVTQTPSHQVTQMGQEVILRCVPISNHLYFYWYRQILGQKVEFLVSFYNNEISEKSEIFDDQFSVERPDGSNFTLKIRSTKLEDSAMYFCASRIRQSNQPQHFGDGTRLSIL.

This chain uses TRBV5-1 with TRBJ1-6; 8 nucleotides align to TRBD1. The trim removed 4 bases at V and 8 bases at J, leaving 11 bases unmatched. The CDR3 is 16 residues long. Germline CDR1 and CDR2: SGHRS and YFSETQ. CDR3 nucleotides: TGCGCCAGCAGCCCGCAGGGACAGGACATTCATTCACCCCTCCACTTT. Translated: CASSPQGQDIHSPLHF.

The chain links TRBV19 to TRBJ2-1, with TRBD1 matching 8 bases. The V gene end was trimmed by 6 bases and the J gene end by 0 bases; junction bases not matched to a gene: 1. There are 14 residues in the CDR3. Germline-derived CDR1 and CDR2 are LNHDA and SQIVND (reference sequence). The CDR3 is CASSQGASYNEQFF. CDR3 DNA: TGTGCCAGTAGCCAGGGGGCCTCCTACAATGAGCAGTTCTTC.

The chain links TRBV3-1 (or the pseudogene TRBV3-2) to TRBJ1-2, with D possibly being TRBD1 (6 bases). The CDR3 consists of 13 residues. V lost 2 bases, J lost 4 bases, and 8 bases lay in between. Germline values: CDR1 LGHDT, CDR2 YNNKEL (reference sequence). The CDR3 spells CASSQQGSYGYTF. The CDR3 DNA sequence: TGTGCCAGCAGCCAACAGGGGTCCTATGGCTACACCTTC.

The genes are TRBV3-1 (or the pseudogene TRBV3-2) and TRBJ2-1; D is perhaps TRBD2 (5 bases). The CDR3 runs to 20 residues. Germline V lookup: CDR1 LGHDT, CDR2 YNNKEL (reference sequence). The V gene lost 5 bases and the J gene lost 0 bases, with 26 bases spanning the gap. In DNA form, the CDR3 reads TGTGCCAGCAGCTCCCTCCTCGTGGGGTCTAACGGGGACTCCTACAATGAGCAGTTCTTC. This sequence encodes CASSSLLVGSNGDSYNEQFF.

The chain joins TRBV5-1 to TRBJ1-1; TRBD1 aligns across 9 bases. The V and J ends lost 0 bases and 4 bases, in that order; junction bases with no gene match: 7. The germline CDR1 and CDR2 sequences are SGHRS and YFSETQ. The CDR3 consists of 16 residues. CDR3 coding DNA: TGCGCCAGCAGCTTGGGAACAGGGGGCGAAGGCACTGAAGCTTTCTTT. It yields the protein CASSLGTGGEGTEAFF.

The chain joins TRBV19 to TRBJ1-2; 7 bases are a match to TRBD1. After removal of 6 bases from V and 11 bases from J, the junction contained 9 bases not matched to a gene. Germline-derived CDR1 and CDR2 are LNHDA and SQIVND (reference sequence). The CDR3 is 12 residues long. The CDR3 bases are TGTGCCAGTAGCCGAGACAGGGCCGGATACACCTTC. This translates into CASSRDRAGYTF.

The V call is TRBV3-1 (or the pseudogene TRBV3-2), the J call TRBJ2-7; D is unclear. The V and J ends lost 0 bases and 6 bases respectively, with 9 bases between them. This CDR3 contains 13 residues. Looked up from germline, CDR1 is LGHDT and CDR2 is YNNKEL (reference sequence). DNA for the CDR3: TGTGCCAGCAGCCAAGACCAGTCTGGCGAGCAGTACTTC. Its protein product is CASSQDQSGEQYF.

The rearrangement uses TRBV7-8 and TRBJ2-5; D uncertain. Germline lookup yields CDR1 SGHVS and CDR2 FQNEAQ. The CDR3 runs to 14 residues. V was pared by 3 bases and J by 4 bases, with 12 bases between. CDR3 coding DNA: TGTGCCAGCAGCTTGACCCCGCCGGGAGAGACCCAGTACTTC. This translates into CASSLTPPGETQYF.

This clone has a single count. The chain employs TRBV13 and TRBJ2-3, with TRBD2 identical over 8 bases. CDR1 is PRHDT, CDR2 FYEKMQ, per germline (reference sequence). V was clipped by 4 bases and J by 3 bases; unmatched bases: 6. The CDR3 covers 15 residues. The CDR3, as DNA: TGTGCCAGCAGCTCGCCCGGGGGGGAGACAGATACGCAGTATTTT. Translated: CASSSPGGETDTQYF.

This clone came up once. The chain uses TRBV19 and TRBJ1-6, with 9 bases identical to TRBD1. V shed 7 bases and J 7 bases; nucleotides not matched to a gene: 5. Germline lookup yields CDR1 LNHDA and CDR2 SQIVND (reference sequence). CDR3 length: 14 amino acids. The CDR3 nucleotides are TGTGCCAGTAACGACAGGGGGAGGAATTCACCCCTCCACTTT. This translates into CASNDRGRNSPLHF.

This chain connects TRBV6-2 or TRBV6-3 to TRBJ1-5; TRBD1 matches 8 bases. The CDR3 contains 14 residues. CDR1 and CDR2 (germline): MNHEY, SVGEGT. V trimming: 5 bases; J trimming: 3 bases; junction bases outside the gene matches: 3. CDR3 loop: CASSGQGFNQPQHF. CDR3 bases: TGTGCCAGCAGTGGACAGGGATTCAATCAGCCCCAGCATTTT.

This clone has just a few counts. The chain combines TRBV4-3 with TRBJ1-2; unclear D gene. CDR1 is LGHNA and CDR2 is YSLEER in the germline V gene. Trimming cost V 1 base and J 1 base, with 16 bases left between them. The CDR3 totals 17 residues. CDR3 residues: CASSQGYGVGGNYGYTF. For the CDR3, the DNA is TGCGCCAGCAGCCAAGGATACGGTGTCGGCGGTAACTATGGCTACACCTTC.

This clone was counted only a few times. The chain links TRBV2 to TRBJ2-7; 9 bases align to TRBD1. Germline V CDR1 and CDR2: SNHLY, FYNNEI. V dropped 6 bases and J dropped 5; count of bases not matched to a gene: 8. The length of the CDR3 is 14 residues. The CDR3 here is CASSTEGQGHEQYF. CDR3 nucleotide sequence: TGTGCCAGCAGCACTGAGGGACAGGGCCACGAGCAGTACTTC.

The chain links TRBV18 to TRBJ2-7; weak D call: TRBD1 (6 bases). The CDR3 has 15 amino acids. V was pared by 4 bases and J by 4 bases, with 17 bases between. CDR1 is KGHSH, CDR2 LQKENI, per germline. The CDR3, as DNA: TGTGCCAGCTCACGACCCGGACAGTCCCAATACGAGCAGTACTTC. Its protein product is CASSRPGQSQYEQYF.

CDR3: CASGEKQGANVLTF. CDR3 coding DNA: TGTGCCAGCGGTGAAAAACAGGGCGCCAACGTCCTGACTTTC. The V call is TRBV9, the J call TRBJ2-6; D possibly corresponds to TRBD1 (6 bases). Trimming stripped 7 bases from V and 7 bases from J, with 15 bases between. CDR3 length equals 14 residues. Germline loops: CDR1 SGDLS, CDR2 YYNGEE.